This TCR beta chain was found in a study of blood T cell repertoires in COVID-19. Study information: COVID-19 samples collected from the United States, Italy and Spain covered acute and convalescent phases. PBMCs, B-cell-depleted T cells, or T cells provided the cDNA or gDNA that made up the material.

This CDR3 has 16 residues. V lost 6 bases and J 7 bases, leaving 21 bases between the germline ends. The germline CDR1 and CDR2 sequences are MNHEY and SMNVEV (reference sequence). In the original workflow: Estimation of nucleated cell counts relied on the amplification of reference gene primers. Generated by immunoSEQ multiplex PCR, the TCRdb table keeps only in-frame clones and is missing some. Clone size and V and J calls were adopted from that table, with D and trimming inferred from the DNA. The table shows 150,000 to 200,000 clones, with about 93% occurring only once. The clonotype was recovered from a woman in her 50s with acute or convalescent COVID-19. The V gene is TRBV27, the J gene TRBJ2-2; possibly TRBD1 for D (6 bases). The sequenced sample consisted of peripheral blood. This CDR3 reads CASSERGSPSVGELFF. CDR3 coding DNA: TGTGCCAGCAGCGAAAGGGGGTCCCCCTCGGTCGGGGAGCTGTTTTTT.